The T cell receptor (beta chain) under discussion was sequenced for a study of T cells in pancreatic ductal adenocarcinoma. Method: immunoSEQ multiplex PCR; TCRdb's copy keeps in-frame clones and lacks some. The top ten hold around 2.9% of the sample, which has roughly 100,000 clones, around 96% seen once. Germline CDR1 is MNHEY and CDR2 is SVGAGI. V dropped 6 bases and J dropped 0 bases, with 6 bases sitting between them. The CDR3 loop spans 12 amino acids. Selected pancreatic ductal adenocarcinoma patients had undergone surgery without neoadjuvant therapy. This TCR came from a human donor with pancreatic ductal adenocarcinoma. Sequenced input: PBMCs. This chain uses TRBV6-5 with TRBJ2-7; D is unresolved. CDR3 coding DNA: TGTGCCAGCAGGGCAAACTCCTACGAGCAGTACTTC. This codes for CASRANSYEQYF.